The 25 T cell receptor beta chains presented below share a single source sample, sequenced in a study of T-cell reconstitution after alpha-beta-depleted transplantation in children (TCRdb year 2016). Points the paper makes about the study in general: Over the following months the frequencies of hyperexpanded clones went down, and after one year T-cell counts and TCRbeta diversity were mostly credited to newly produced T cells.

The library was built by means of PCR. Sequencing relied on an Illumina HiSeq 2500. To normalize quantification of the TCRbeta repertoire, the TCR libraries were built with molecular barcoding that relied on unique molecular identifiers. In TCRdb, the public reads were trimmed at Q25 with fastp and aligned with MiXCR, with productive beta chains retained. Rows merge per CDR3 protein into single entries with the most common DNA and genes. The sample table records around 270,000 distinct CDR3 sequences; roughly 7.8% of these occur just once. The ten largest clones represent about 9.3% of the sample. Which antigens these TCRs recognize remains unknown. The sample's treatment or condition label, decoded: allogeneic hematopoietic cell transplantation with graft depleted of TCRalphabeta T cells and CD19 B cells. The sample consisted of peripheral blood, taken 360 days after TCRalphabeta/CD19-depleted stem cell transplant. The source of these receptors is a female patient aged 2-10 years who had a stem cell transplant for Fanconi anemia, so the T cells may come from the graft donor.

This clonotype has ten or more counts. CDR3 amino acids: CASSRTGFGTGELFF. The CDR3 region has the DNA TGTGCCAGCAGTCGGACAGGGTTTGGCACCGGGGAGCTGTTTTTT. The V call is TRBV27, the J call TRBJ2-2, with 8 bases that match TRBD1. Per germline, CDR1 MNHEY and CDR2 SMNVEV (reference sequence). The CDR3 runs to 15 residues. Trimming removed 5 bases from V and 4 bases from J; junction bases left unmatched: 6.

The sample holds many counts of this clonotype. This rearrangement joins TRBV6-1 to TRBJ1-1; TRBD1 might be the D (5 bases). Germline assignment: CDR1 MNHNS and CDR2 SASEGT. V was cut by 5 bases and J by 5 bases, with 15 bases left in between. The CDR3 runs to 14 residues. CDR3 amino acids: CASSKLSGKTEAFF. The DNA for the CDR3 is TGTGCCAGCAGTAAACTTTCAGGGAAGACTGAAGCTTTCTTT.

This CDR3 reads CASSKKGQGTGELFF. CDR3 coding DNA: TGTGCCAGCAGCAAAAAGGGACAGGGCACCGGGGAGCTGTTTTTT. V usage is TRBV21-1 and J usage is TRBJ2-2; no check of the table's D call, TRBD1, against the DNA was made. TRBV21-1 is a pseudogene. The CDR3 runs to 15 residues.

This clonotype showed up just a few times. V gene TRBV6-2 or TRBV6-3 combines with J gene TRBJ2-5; 7 bases match TRBD2. V lost 5 bases, J lost 5 bases, and 8 bases stayed unmatched. Looked up from germline, CDR1 is MNHEY and CDR2 is SVGEGT. This CDR3 has 14 amino acids. CDR3 amino acids: CASSLGWGGETQYF. CDR3 sequence (DNA): TGTGCCAGCAGTCTCGGCTGGGGAGGGGAGACCCAGTACTTC.

Many counts were recorded for this clonotype. The chain employs TRBV28 and TRBJ1-1; D is undetermined. The CDR3 sequence is 13 residues long. Germline lookup yields CDR1 MDHEN and CDR2 SYDVKM. The ends were cut back, 6 bases at V and 0 bases at J, with 8 bases in the middle. CDR3: CASSPDLNTEAFF. CDR3 nucleotides: TGTGCCAGCAGCCCAGATCTGAACACTGAAGCTTTCTTT.

At least ten counts were recorded for this clonotype. The J gene is TRBJ2-4, the V gene TRBV2; the match to TRBD1 covers 8 bases. The CDR3 spans 15 residues. V lost 6 bases to trimming and J lost 3 bases; unmatched junction nucleotides: 7. Per the germline V gene, CDR1 is SNHLY and CDR2 is FYNNEI. The CDR3 reads CASRDDRGVKNIQYF. CDR3 bases: TGTGCCAGCAGGGATGACAGGGGAGTCAAAAACATTCAGTACTTC.

A few counts support this clonotype. The gene calls are TRBV19 and TRBJ2-1, with D possibly being TRBD2 (6 bases). The CDR3 covers 17 residues. V dropped 1 base and J dropped 6 bases, with 19 bases sitting between them. Per the germline V gene, CDR1 is LNHDA and CDR2 is SQIVND (reference sequence). Written as DNA, the CDR3 is TGTGCCAGTAGTATAGGGGCGGGAAACCTATGGGGCAATGAGCAGTTCTTC. This translates into CASSIGAGNLWGNEQFF.

This clonotype was counted ten times or more. This chain joins TRBV4-1 and TRBJ2-1; D perhaps matches TRBD2 (5 bases). CDR3 length: 15 amino acids. The V gene's germline CDR1 is MGHRA and CDR2 YSYEKL. Deletions cut 2 bases from V and 3 bases from J, with 11 bases between. The CDR3 sequence: CASSQSPSSYNEQFF. Here the CDR3 DNA reads TGCGCCAGCAGCCAATCCCCTAGCAGCTACAATGAGCAGTTCTTC.

This clonotype was seen repeatedly, ten times or more. This sequence joins TRBV5-5 and TRBJ2-1; 10 bases align to TRBD1. CDR1 SGHKS and CDR2 YYEKEE come from the germline V gene (reference sequence). With 1 base clipped from V and 4 bases from J, the junction kept 11 bases outside the gene matches. The CDR3 contains 18 residues. CDR3 amino acids: CASSLNIKGQGFYNEQFF. Written as DNA, the CDR3 is TGTGCCAGCAGCTTGAATATCAAGGGACAGGGGTTTTACAATGAGCAGTTCTTC.

This clonotype was seen many times. The chain combines TRBV12-3 or TRBV12-4 with TRBJ2-2; 7 bases map to TRBD1. Unmatched junction bases numbered 9, after V lost 6 bases and J lost 5 bases. The CDR3 spans 15 residues. In DNA, the CDR3 is TGTGCCAGCAGCCCGACAGGGTTTAGGACCGGGGAGCTGTTTTTT. It codes for CASSPTGFRTGELFF.

CDR3 residues: CASSPPGQVTGELFF. CDR3 nucleotides: TGTGCCAGCAGCCCCCCGGGACAGGTCACCGGGGAGCTGTTTTTT. The V call is TRBV7-9, the J call TRBJ2-2; 8 bases fit TRBD1. The length of the CDR3 is 15 residues. V lost 5 bases to trimming and J lost 4 bases; unmatched junction nucleotides: 6. CDR1 is SEHNR and CDR2 is FQNEAQ in the germline V gene (reference sequence).

The gene calls are TRBV5-1 and TRBJ1-1; 7 bases are shared with TRBD1. The V gene end was trimmed by 0 bases and the J gene end by 5 bases; junction bases not matched to a gene: 10. Germline lookup yields CDR1 SGHRS and CDR2 YFSETQ. The CDR3 is 16 amino acids. CDR3 nucleotides: TGCGCCAGCAGCTTGGAACGGACAGGAGGGGGGACTGAAGCTTTCTTT. Protein product: CASSLERTGGGTEAFF.

This clonotype came up many times. The rearrangement links TRBV25-1 to TRBJ2-5; unclear D gene. Trimming shortened V by 3 bases and J by 0 bases, and 8 bases separated the two germline ends. This CDR3 has 14 residues. Germline V gene data show CDR1 as MGHDK and CDR2 as SYGVNS. The CDR3 loop is CASSEWNYQETQYF. The CDR3 nucleotides are TGTGCCAGCAGTGAGTGGAATTACCAAGAGACCCAGTACTTC.

CDR3 amino acids: CASSLKTDGNSPLHF. DNA for the CDR3: TGTGCCAGCAGCTTAAAAACGGACGGTAATTCACCCCTCCACTTT. The chain couples TRBV7-6 to TRBJ1-6, with D uncertain. This CDR3 has 15 residues. Germline assignment: CDR1 SGHVS and CDR2 FNYEAQ. The V end was cut by 2 bases, the J end by 6 bases, with 11 bases between.

This clonotype was seen many times. This chain links TRBV5-5 with TRBJ2-1; a weak D match, TRBD2 (6 bases). The CDR3 totals 15 residues. Per germline, CDR1 SGHKS and CDR2 YYEKEE (reference sequence). Deletions cut 4 bases from V and 7 bases from J, with 18 bases between. Here the CDR3 DNA reads TGTGCCAGCAGCCTGCTTAGGACTACGAGGAATGAGCAGTTCTTC. Its translation: CASSLLRTTRNEQFF.

The chain is built from TRBV7-3 and TRBJ2-3; 7 nucleotides match TRBD2. Germline loops: CDR1 SGHTA, CDR2 FQGTGA. The CDR3 sequence is 17 residues long. J gave up 2 bases and V 1 base, and 9 bases lay outside the gene matches. The CDR3 here is CASSLNLAGEDTDTQYF. CDR3 DNA: TGTGCCAGCAGCTTAAATTTGGCGGGGGAGGACACAGATACGCAGTATTTT.

CDR3 in DNA: TGCAGTGCTAGAGCCCGCGGTGGGTATGGCTACACCTTC. Translation gives CSARARGGYGYTF. This chain joins TRBV20-1 and TRBJ1-2; D is unclear. Germline-derived CDR1 and CDR2 are DFQATT and SNEGSKA (reference sequence). The CDR3 loop spans 13 amino acids. With 1 base removed from V and 5 bases from J, the gap between germline ends came to 11 bases.

The CDR3 is CASSLHMGPGNQPQHF. The CDR3 DNA reads as TGTGCCAGCAGCTTACACATGGGGCCGGGCAATCAGCCCCAGCATTTT. This chain links TRBV7-9 with TRBJ1-5, with a possible D match to TRBD1 (5 bases). The CDR3 is 16 amino acids. The V and J ends lost 2 bases and 2 bases respectively, with 13 bases between them. CDR1 and CDR2 from the germline V gene are SEHNR and FQNEAQ (reference sequence).

This clonotype has only a few counts. The V gene is TRBV11-2, the J gene TRBJ2-4, with a possible D match to TRBD2 (5 bases). The CDR3 sequence is 14 residues long. Trimming shortened V by 5 bases and J by 8 bases, and 16 bases separated the two germline ends. Per the germline V gene, CDR1 is SGHAT and CDR2 is FQNNGV. The CDR3 spells CASSPSGIWDIQYF. The CDR3 nucleotides read TGTGCCAGCAGCCCATCCGGGATATGGGACATTCAGTACTTC.

This clonotype was seen more than once but under ten times. The V gene is TRBV2, the J gene TRBJ2-3; D may be TRBD2 (6 bases). The V and J ends lost 2 bases and 2 bases respectively, with 14 bases between them. Germline values: CDR1 SNHLY, CDR2 FYNNEI. The CDR3 consists of 16 residues. The CDR3 nucleotides are TGTGCCAGCAGTGAATGGGGCGGGGATCTCACAGATACGCAGTATTTT. It translates to CASSEWGGDLTDTQYF.

The sample holds many counts of this clonotype. The V and J genes are TRBV6-1 and TRBJ1-2; D call uncertain. Germline V lookup: CDR1 MNHNS, CDR2 SASEGT. CDR3 length: 14 amino acids. Trimming pared 0 bases from V and 4 bases from J, leaving 9 bases between. CDR3 DNA: TGTGCCAGCAGTGAAGCGGGCGCGGGCTATGGCTACACCTTC. Translating gives CASSEAGAGYGYTF.

There are many counts of this clonotype. The chain is built from TRBV6-2 or TRBV6-3 and TRBJ2-3; 9 bases are shared with TRBD2. Trimming removed 6 bases from V and 3 bases from J; junction bases left unmatched: 10. Germline V gene data show CDR1 as MNHEY and CDR2 as SVGEGT. CDR3 length: 16 amino acids. CDR3 coding DNA: TGTGCCAGCAGCCTCGGACTAGCGAAGAGAACAGATACGCAGTATTTT. It yields the protein CASSLGLAKRTDTQYF.

This clonotype was found a few times. V is TRBV30 and J is TRBJ1-1; D might be TRBD1 (5 bases). The V end was cut by 3 bases, the J end by 5 bases, with 16 bases between. CDR1 is GTSNPN, CDR2 SVGIG, per germline (reference sequence). The CDR3 covers 14 residues. In DNA form, the CDR3 reads TGTGCCTGGAGGACAAGGGGAGGAAGAACTGAAGCTTTCTTT. It codes for CAWRTRGGRTEAFF.

This clonotype was seen ten or more times. This sequence joins TRBV29-1 and TRBJ1-1; D unresolved. This CDR3 region has 13 residues. Germline CDR1 and CDR2: SQVTM and ANQGSEA. V gave up 6 bases and J gave up 1 base, with 12 bases separating them. In nucleotides, the CDR3 is TGCAGCGTCCTCCCGGTAGCGAACACTGAAGCTTTCTTT. This sequence encodes CSVLPVANTEAFF.

As regards this clonotype: A much larger clone sits a single nucleotide away, making a read error possible. The genes are TRBV14 and TRBJ2-7, with D possibly matching TRBD1 (6 bases). V dropped 0 bases and J dropped 6 bases, with 15 bases sitting between them. The CDR3 sequence is 15 residues long. CDR1 SGHDN and CDR2 FVKESK come from the germline V gene. CDR3 nucleotides: TGTGCCAGCAGCCAAGATGGTGGGGGCAGCTTCGAGCAGTACTTC. It encodes CASSQDGGGSFEQYF. Variable domain in full (rest from reference TRBV14 and TRBJ2-7): EAGVTQFPSHSVIEKGQTVTLRCDPISGHDNLYWYRRVMGKEIKFLLHFVKESKQDESGMPNNRFLAERTGGTYSTLKVQPAELEDSGVYFCASSQDGGGSFEQYFGPGTRLTVT.